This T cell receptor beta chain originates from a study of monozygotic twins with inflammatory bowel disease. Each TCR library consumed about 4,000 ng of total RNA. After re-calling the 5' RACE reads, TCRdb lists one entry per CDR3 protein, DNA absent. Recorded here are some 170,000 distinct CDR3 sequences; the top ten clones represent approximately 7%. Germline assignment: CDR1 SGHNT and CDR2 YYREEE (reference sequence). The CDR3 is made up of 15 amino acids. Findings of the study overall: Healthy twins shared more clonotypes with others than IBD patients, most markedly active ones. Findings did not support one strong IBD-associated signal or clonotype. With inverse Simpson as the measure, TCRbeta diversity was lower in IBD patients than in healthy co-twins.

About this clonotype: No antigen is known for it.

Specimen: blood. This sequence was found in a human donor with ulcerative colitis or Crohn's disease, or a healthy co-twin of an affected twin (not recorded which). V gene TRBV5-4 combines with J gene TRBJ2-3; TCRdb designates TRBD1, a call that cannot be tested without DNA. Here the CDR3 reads CASQPPGYPTDTQYF.